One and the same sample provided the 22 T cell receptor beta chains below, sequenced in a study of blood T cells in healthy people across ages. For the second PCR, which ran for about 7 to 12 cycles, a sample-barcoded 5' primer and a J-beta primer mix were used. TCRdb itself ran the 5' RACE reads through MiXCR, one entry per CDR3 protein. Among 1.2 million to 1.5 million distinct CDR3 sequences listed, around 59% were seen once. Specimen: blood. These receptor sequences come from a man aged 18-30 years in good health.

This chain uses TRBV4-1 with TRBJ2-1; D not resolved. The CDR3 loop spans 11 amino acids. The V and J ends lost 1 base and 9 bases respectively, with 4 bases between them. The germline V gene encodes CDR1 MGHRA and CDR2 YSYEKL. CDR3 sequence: CASSQAFEQFF. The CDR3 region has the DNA TGCGCCAGCAGCCAAGCGTTTGAGCAGTTCTTC.

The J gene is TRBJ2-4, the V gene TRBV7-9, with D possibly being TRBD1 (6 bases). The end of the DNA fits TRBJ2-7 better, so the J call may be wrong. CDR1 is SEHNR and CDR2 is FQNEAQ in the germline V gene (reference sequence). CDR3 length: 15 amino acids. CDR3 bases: TGTGCCAGCAGCTCCTACCGGGACACCTACTACGAGCAGTACTTC. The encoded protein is CASSSYRDTYYEQYF.

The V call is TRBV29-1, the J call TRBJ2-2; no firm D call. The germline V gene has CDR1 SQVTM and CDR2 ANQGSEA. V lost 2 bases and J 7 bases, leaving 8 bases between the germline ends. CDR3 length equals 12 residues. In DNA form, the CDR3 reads TGCAGCGTTGAACAGGAGAGCGGGGAGCTGTTTTTT. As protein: CSVEQESGELFF.

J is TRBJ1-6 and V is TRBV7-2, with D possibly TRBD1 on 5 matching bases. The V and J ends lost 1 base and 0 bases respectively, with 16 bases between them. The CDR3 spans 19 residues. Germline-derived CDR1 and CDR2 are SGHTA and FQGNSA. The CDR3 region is CASSLVGGGGDSYNSPLHF. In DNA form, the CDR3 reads TGTGCCAGCAGCTTAGTCGGCGGGGGAGGGGACTCCTATAATTCACCCCTCCACTTT.

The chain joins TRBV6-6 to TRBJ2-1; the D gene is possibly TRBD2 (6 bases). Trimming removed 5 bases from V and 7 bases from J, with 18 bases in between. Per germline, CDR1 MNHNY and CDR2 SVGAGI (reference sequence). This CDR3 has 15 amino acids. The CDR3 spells CASSPLGGTGNEQFF. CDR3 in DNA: TGTGCCAGCAGTCCCTTGGGGGGAACGGGGAATGAGCAGTTCTTC.

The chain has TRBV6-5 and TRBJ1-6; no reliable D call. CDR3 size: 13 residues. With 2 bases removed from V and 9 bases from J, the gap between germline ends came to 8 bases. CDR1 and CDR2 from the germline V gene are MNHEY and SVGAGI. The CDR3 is CASSYSVSSPLHF. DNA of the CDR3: TGTGCCAGCAGTTACAGTGTGAGTTCACCCCTCCACTTT.

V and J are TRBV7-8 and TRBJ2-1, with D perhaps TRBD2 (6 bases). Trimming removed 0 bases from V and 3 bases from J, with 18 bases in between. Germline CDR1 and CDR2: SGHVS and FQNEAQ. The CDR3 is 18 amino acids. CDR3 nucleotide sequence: TGTGCCAGCAGCTTAGCCCACTCCCCTGGAGGGTACTACAATGAGCAGTTCTTC. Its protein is CASSLAHSPGGYYNEQFF.

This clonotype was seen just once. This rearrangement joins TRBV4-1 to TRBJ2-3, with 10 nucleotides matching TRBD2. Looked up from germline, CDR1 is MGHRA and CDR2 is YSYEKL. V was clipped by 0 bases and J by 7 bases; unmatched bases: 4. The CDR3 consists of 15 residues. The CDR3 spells CASSQEPSGGHTQYF. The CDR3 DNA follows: TGCGCCAGCAGCCAAGAGCCTAGCGGGGGTCATACGCAGTATTTT.

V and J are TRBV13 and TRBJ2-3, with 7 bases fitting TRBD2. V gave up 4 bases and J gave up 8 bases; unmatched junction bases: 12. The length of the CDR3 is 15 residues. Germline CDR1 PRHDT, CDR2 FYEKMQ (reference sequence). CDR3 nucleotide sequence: TGTGCCAGCAGCTCCCTTCGGGGAGGGAAGTCTACGCAGTATTTT. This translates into CASSSLRGGKSTQYF.

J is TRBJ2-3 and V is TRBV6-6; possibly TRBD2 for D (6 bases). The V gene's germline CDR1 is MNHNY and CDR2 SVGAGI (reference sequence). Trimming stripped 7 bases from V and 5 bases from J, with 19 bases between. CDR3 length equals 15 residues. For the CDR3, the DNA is TGTGCCAGCACCCTTGTGCAGGGAGGTGAAGATACGCAGTATTTT. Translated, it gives CASTLVQGGEDTQYF.

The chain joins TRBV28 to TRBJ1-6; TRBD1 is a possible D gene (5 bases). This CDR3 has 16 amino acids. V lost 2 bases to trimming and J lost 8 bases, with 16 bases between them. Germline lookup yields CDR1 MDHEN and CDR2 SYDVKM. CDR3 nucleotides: TGTGCCAGCAGTTTAAGGCAGGGTAGTGGTGATTCACCCCTCCACTTT. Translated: CASSLRQGSGDSPLHF.

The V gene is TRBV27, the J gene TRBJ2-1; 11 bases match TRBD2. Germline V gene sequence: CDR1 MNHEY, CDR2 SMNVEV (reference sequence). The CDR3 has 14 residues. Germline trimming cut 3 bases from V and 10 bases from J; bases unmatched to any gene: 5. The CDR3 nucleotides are TGTGCCAGCAGTTTGGTTAGCGGGAGGGACGAGCAGTTCTTC. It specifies CASSLVSGRDEQFF.

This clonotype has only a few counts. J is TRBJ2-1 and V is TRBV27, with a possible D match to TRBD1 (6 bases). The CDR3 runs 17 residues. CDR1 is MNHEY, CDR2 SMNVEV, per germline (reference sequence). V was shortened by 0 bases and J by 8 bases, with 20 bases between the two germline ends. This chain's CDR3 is CASSLSSQGLAAYEQFF. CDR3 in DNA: TGTGCCAGCAGTTTATCGAGTCAGGGGTTAGCAGCCTATGAGCAGTTCTTC.

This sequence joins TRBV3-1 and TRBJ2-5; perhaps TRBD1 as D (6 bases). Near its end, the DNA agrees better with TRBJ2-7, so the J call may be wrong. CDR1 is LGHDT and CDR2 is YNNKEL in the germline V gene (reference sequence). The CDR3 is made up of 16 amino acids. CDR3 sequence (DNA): TGTGCCAGCAGCCAAGTCGCAGGGGCGCTTTCGCACGAGCAGTACTTC. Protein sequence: CASSQVAGALSHEQYF.

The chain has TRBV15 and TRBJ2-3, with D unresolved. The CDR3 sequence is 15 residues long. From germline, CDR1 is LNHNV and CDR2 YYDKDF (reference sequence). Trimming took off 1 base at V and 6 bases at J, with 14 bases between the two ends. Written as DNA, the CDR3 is TGTGCCACCAGCAGAGCGGACGGGTACGAGGATACGCAGTATTTT. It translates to CATSRADGYEDTQYF.

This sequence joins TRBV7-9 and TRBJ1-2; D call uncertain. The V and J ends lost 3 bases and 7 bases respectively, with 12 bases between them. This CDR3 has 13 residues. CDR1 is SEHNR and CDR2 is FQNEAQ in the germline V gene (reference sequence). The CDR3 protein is CASSLGPSAGYTF. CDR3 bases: TGTGCCAGCAGCTTGGGTCCTTCGGCTGGCTACACCTTC.

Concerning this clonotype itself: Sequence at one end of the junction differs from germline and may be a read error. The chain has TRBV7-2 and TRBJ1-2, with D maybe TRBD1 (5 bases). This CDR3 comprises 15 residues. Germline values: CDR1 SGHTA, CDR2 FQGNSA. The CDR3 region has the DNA TGTGCCAGCAGCTTAGGCCCCGGGACTAACCATGGCTACACCTTC. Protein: CASSLGPGTNHGYTF.

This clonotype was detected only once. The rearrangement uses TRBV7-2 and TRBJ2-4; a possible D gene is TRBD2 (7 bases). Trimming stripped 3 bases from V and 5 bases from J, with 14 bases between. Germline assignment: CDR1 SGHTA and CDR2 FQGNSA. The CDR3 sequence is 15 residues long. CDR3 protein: CASSLFGGLENIQYF. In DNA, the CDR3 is TGTGCCAGCAGCTTGTTCGGGGGGCTGGAAAACATTCAGTACTTC. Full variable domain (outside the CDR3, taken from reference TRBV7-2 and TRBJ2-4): GAGVSQSPSNKVTEKGKDVELRCDPISGHTALYWYRQSLGQGLEFLIYFQGNSAPDKSGLPSDRFSAERTGGSVSTLTIQRTQQEDSAVYLCASSLFGGLENIQYFGAGTRLSVL.

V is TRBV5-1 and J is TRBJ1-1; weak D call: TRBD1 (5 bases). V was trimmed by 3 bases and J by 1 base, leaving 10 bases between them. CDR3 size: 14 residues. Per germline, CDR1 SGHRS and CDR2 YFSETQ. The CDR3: CASSWGDGNTEAFF. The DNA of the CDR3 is TGCGCCAGCAGCTGGGGGGATGGGAACACTGAAGCTTTCTTT.

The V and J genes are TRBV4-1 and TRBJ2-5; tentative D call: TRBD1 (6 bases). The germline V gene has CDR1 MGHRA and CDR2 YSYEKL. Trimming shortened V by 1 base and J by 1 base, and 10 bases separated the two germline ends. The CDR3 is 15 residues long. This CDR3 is CASSQGDRLQETQYF. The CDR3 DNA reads TGCGCCAGCAGCCAAGGAGACAGGCTCCAAGAGACCCAGTACTTC.

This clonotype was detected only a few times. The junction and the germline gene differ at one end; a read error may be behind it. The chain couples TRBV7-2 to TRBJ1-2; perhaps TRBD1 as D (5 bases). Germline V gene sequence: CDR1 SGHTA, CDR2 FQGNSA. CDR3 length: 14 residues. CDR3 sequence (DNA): TGCGCCAGCAGCTTGGAAGGGGCCGACTATGGCTACACCTTC. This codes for CASSLEGADYGYTF.

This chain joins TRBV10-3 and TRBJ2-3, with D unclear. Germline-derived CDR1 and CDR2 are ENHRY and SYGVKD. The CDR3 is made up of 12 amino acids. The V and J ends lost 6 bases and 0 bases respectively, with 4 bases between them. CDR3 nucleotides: TGTGCCATCAGCACCAGCACAGATACGCAGTATTTT. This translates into CAISTSTDTQYF.